In its sample, the clone carrying this T cell receptor beta chain was seen many times. Its antigen is not identified. The record originates from a study of identical twins. A universal primer site arose from template switching, and cDNA bore unique molecular identifiers. TCRdb redid the calling of the 5' RACE reads with MiXCR, one entry per CDR3 protein. This sample has hundreds of thousands of distinct CDR3 sequences, with 5.5% to 6.5% found just once. Study results and limitations: The authors noted that invariant MAIT and iNKT cells could partly confound zero-insertion analyses. Twin pairs' shared out-of-frame alpha sequences were enriched in low generation probability. Models underestimated TCR alpha sharing (out-of-frame) in monozygotic twins.

This sequence originates from a young man in good health. What was sequenced was naive T cells sorted from blood.

This CDR3 reads CASSLGQGAPTDTQYF. For the CDR3, the DNA is TGCGCCAGCAGCTTGGGACAGGGGGCGCCCACAGATACGCAGTATTTT. The chain carries TRBV5-1 and TRBJ2-3, with 10 bases fitting TRBD1. CDR1 SGHRS and CDR2 YFSETQ come from the germline V gene. V shed 0 bases, J shed 2 bases, and the junction held 3 bases outside the gene matches. The CDR3 is 16 residues long.